Included here is one T cell receptor (beta chain) sequence, with context. Its specificity is not known. This specimen belongs to a study of cytomegalovirus exposure and HLA in healthy donors. Study findings and constraints: CMV serostatus was the sole immune exposure data available. A later analysis linked a missense DCLRE1C variant to TCR beta V- and J-gene trimming. There were reportedly fewer N-insertions in an Asian-associated ancestry cluster than the roughly 670-donor mean, in a later analysis. Association of roughly 17,000 TCR beta sequences with HLA alleles was found at 0.05 false discovery rate in a later analysis.

The PCR used 60 Vbeta and 13 Jbeta primers. The table came from immunoSEQ multiplex PCR; TCRdb's copy has only in-frame clones and leaves some out. This table has 65,000 to 70,000 clones, around 74% appearing once. Sample: PBMCs. The sequence was obtained from a woman in her 30s in good health and CMV-seropositive.

CDR3 sequence (DNA): TGTGCCAGCACTCCACCCACTGCCTACGAGCAGTACTTC. Translating gives CASTPPTAYEQYF. This chain joins TRBV28 and TRBJ2-7; no clear D gene. The CDR3 has 13 residues. The germline V and J ends were trimmed by 7 bases and 2 bases, with 12 bases remaining between them. Germline V gene sequence: CDR1 MDHEN, CDR2 SYDVKM.